The present T cell receptor (beta chain) was sequenced within a study of T cell responses to AZD1222 COVID-19 vaccine. Study-level information: Second-dose timings of about 4 or about 12 weeks were pooled. Study observations and caveats: The donor cohort was predominantly white British with a female majority, and clonal diversity may have been underestimated. Spike-specific TCRs gained breadth and depth after people received two AZD1222 doses.

The CDR3 has 15 amino acids. With 3 bases clipped from V and 8 bases from J, the junction kept 6 bases outside the gene matches. Germline V gene sequence: CDR1 SEHNR, CDR2 FQNEAQ (reference sequence). This clone was found a few times. The target antigen is unknown. Clones were read by immunoSEQ multiplex PCR, and TCRdb kept only the in-frame ones, dropping some. This table holds about 110,000 clones, approximately 89% found once. The chain has TRBV7-9 and TRBJ1-4; 10 positions agree with TRBD1. Sequencing was performed on peripheral blood, taken on day 0 of AZD1222 vaccination. The clonotype was recovered from an adult in good health. The CDR3 nucleotides read TGTGCCAGCAGCTTGACAGGGGGCCCTGACGAAAAACTGTTTTTT. It codes for CASSLTGGPDEKLFF.